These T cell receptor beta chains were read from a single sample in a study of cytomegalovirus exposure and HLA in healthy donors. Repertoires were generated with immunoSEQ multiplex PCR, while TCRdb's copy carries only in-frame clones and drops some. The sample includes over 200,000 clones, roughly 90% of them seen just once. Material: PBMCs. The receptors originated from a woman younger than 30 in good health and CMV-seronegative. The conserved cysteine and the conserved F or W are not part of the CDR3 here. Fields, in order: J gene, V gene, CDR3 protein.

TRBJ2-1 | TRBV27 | ASSFRQAYNEQF
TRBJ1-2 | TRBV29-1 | SARGRNYGYT
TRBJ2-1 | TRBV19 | ASSLRHGNEQF
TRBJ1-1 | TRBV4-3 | ASSADRGPAEAF
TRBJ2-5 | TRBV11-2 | ASSPWEETQY
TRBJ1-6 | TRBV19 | ASSIFDRGSGSPLH
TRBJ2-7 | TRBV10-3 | ATKLATDYEQY
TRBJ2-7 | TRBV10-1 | ASSDPNDSYEQY
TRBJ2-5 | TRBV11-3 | ASSLGGRETQY
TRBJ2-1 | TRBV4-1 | ASQTSAGVYNEQF
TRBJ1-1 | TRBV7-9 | ASSLAGTGASTEAF
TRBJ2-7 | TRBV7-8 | ASSLSSGSFPYEQY
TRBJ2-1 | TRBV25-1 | ASSGQGVNEQF
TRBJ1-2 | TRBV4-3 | ASGQGLGNYGYT
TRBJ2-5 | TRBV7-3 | ASSSGAGGSETQY
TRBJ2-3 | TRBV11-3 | ASSPISGGEAGTQY
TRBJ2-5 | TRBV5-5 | ASSPGLAGLQETQY
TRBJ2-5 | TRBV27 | ASSGTSGGRGETQY
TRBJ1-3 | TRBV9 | ASSVAVVGNTIY
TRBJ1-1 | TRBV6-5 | ASRPQGGGTEAF
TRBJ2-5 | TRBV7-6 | ASSLPKGTSGYGETQY
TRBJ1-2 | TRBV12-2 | ASRLLRDRGPSNYGYT
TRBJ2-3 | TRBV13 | ASSSGGLAGAGVDTQY
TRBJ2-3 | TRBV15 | ATSRGRNAGQGRDTQY
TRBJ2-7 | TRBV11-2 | ASSLDPLAGRYEQY
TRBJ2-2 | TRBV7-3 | ASSLSGGANTGELF
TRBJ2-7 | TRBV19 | ASSISTGTYEQY
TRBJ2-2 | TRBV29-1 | SVEEGTNGELF
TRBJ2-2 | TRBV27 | ASGTYTGELF
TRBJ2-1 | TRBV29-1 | SVEDRQGSYNEQF
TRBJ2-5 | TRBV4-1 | ASSQVDRAETQY
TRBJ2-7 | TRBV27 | ASRPGQYHEQY
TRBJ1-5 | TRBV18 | ASSPTANQPQH
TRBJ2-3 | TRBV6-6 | ASRTQGITDTQY
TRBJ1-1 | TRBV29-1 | SVAGVLKNTEAF
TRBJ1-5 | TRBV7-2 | ASSLTGTQPQH
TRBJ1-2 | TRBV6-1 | ASRPRAGNYGYT
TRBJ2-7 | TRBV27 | ASRDGQGNYEQY
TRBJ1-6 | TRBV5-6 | ASRTGQGHSPLH
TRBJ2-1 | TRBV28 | ASTAGSGGEQF
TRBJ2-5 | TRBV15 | ATAAEQGGQTQY
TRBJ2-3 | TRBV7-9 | ASSLASGASIEY
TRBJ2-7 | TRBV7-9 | ASSLALRGREQY
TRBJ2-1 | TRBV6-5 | ASSYQATGEPQF
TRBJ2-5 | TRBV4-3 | ASSQDEGAGETQY
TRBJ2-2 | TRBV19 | ASSPTPRGSGGTGELF
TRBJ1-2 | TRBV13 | ASSSLGGSGYT
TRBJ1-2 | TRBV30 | AWRQQARIHGYT
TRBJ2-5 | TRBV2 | ASSPRLAGLQETQY
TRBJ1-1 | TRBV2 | ASSVRDRDLNTEAF
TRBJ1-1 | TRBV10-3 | AISESTTAQGTEAF
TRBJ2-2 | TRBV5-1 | ASSEKAPMGGGELF
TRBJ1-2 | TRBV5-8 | ASFPVAGNDGYT
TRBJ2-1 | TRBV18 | ASSPVPRSSYNEQF
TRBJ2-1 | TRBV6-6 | ASSAPGLGPYNEQF
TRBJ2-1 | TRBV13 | ASSFLTGDFINEQF
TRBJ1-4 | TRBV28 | ASSFQTGWVEKLF